This entry describes one T cell receptor (beta chain). This sample was taken from a study of blood T cell repertoires in COVID-19. Study information: From the United States, Italy and Spain came samples of acute and convalescent COVID-19. Sources were T cells, B-cell-depleted T cells, or PBMCs; the material itself was cDNA or gDNA.

As handled by the study authors: Estimation of nucleated cell counts relied on the amplification of reference gene primers. The data were produced by immunoSEQ multiplex PCR, yet TCRdb's version contains in-frame clones alone and is incomplete. V, J and clone size reflect that table, while D and trimming were determined from the DNA. The data hold approximately 65,000 clones, with around 85% observed a single time. Trimming removed 4 bases from V and 2 bases from J, with 11 bases in between. The CDR3 spans 14 residues. Germline V gene data show CDR1 as SNHLY and CDR2 as FYNNEI. The specimen sequenced was peripheral blood. J is TRBJ1-2 and V is TRBV2; D call uncertain. The receptor was isolated from a man in his 60s with acute or convalescent COVID-19. This chain's CDR3 is CASSGVRGNYGYTF. In nucleotides, the CDR3 is TGTGCCAGCAGTGGTGTCCGGGGAAACTATGGCTACACCTTC.